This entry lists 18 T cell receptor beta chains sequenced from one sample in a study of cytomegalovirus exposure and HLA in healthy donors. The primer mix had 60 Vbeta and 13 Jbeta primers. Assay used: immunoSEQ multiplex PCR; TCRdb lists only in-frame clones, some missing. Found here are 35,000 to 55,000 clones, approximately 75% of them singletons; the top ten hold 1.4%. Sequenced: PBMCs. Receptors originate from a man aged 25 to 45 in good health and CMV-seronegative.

The CDR3 region is CASSQRDSHSYNEQFF. The CDR3 region has the DNA TGCGCCAGCAGCCAACGGGACTCGCACTCCTACAATGAGCAGTTCTTC. The V call is TRBV4-1, the J call TRBJ2-1; possible D gene TRBD2, 6 bases. Germline V CDR1 and CDR2: MGHRA, YSYEKL. The CDR3 totals 16 residues. The ends were cut back, 2 bases at V and 0 bases at J, with 11 bases in the middle.

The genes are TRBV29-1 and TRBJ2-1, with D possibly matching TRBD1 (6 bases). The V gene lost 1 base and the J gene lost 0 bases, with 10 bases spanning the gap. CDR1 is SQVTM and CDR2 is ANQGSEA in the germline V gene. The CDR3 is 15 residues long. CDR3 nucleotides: TGCAGCGTTGAAGGGGGGCCCAACTCCTACAATGAGCAGTTCTTC. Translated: CSVEGGPNSYNEQFF.

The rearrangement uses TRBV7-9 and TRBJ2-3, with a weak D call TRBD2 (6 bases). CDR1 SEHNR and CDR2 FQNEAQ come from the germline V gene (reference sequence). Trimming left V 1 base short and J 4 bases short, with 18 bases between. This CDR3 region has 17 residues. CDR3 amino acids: CASSLGMEIPGADTQYF. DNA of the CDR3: TGTGCCAGCAGCTTAGGTATGGAGATCCCGGGAGCAGATACGCAGTATTTT.

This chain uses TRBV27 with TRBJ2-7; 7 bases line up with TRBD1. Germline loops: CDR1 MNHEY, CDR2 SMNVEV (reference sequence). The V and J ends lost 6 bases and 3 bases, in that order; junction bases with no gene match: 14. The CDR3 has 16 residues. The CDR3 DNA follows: TGTGCCAGCAGAGTTGGCCCAGGGACAGACTTCTACGAGCAGTACTTC. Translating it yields CASRVGPGTDFYEQYF.

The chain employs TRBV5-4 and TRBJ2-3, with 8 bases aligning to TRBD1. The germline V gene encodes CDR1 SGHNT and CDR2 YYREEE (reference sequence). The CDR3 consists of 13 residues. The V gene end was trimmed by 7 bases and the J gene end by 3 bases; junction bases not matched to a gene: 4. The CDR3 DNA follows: TGTGCCAGCTACGGACAGGGTACAGATACGCAGTATTTT. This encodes CASYGQGTDTQYF.

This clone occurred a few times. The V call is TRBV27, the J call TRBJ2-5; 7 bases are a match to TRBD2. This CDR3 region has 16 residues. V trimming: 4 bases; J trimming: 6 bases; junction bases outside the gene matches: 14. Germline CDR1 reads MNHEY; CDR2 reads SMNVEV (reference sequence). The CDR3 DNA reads TGTGCCAGCAGTTACCTCTCGGGGAGCGGGATGCAGACCCAGTACTTC. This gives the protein CASSYLSGSGMQTQYF.

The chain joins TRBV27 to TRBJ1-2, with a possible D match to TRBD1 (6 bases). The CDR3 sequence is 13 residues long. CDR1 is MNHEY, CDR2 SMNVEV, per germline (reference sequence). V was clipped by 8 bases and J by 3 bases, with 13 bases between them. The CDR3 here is CASGRGGDYGYTF. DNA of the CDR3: TGTGCCAGCGGGCGGGGGGGCGACTATGGCTACACCTTC.

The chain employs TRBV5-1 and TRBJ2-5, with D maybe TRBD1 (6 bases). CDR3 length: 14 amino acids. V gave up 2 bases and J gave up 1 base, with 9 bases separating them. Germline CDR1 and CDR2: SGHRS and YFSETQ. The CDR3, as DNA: TGCGCCAGCAGCTTAGGGACACTCCAAGAGACCCAGTACTTC. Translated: CASSLGTLQETQYF. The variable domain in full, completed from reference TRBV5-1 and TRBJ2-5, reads KAGVTQTPRYLIKTRGQQVTLSCSPISGHRSVSWYQQTPGQGLQFLFEYFSETQRNKGNFPGRFSGRQFSNSRSEMNVSTLELGDSALYLCASSLGTLQETQYFGPGTRLLVL.

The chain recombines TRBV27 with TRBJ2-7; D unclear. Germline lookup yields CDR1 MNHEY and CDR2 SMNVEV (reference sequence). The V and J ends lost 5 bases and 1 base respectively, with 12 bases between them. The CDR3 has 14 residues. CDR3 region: CASSTDTESYEQYF. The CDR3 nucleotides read TGTGCCAGCAGTACAGACACGGAATCCTACGAGCAGTACTTC.

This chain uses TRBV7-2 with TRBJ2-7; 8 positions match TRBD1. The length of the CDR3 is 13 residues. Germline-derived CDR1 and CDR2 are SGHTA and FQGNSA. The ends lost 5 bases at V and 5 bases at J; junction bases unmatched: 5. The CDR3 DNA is TGTGCCAGCAGCCCCCGGACAGGGAACGAGCAGTACTTC. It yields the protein CASSPRTGNEQYF.

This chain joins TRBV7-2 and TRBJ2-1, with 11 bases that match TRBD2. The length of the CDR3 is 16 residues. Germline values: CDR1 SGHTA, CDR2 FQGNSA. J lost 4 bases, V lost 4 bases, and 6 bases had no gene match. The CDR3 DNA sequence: TGTGCCAGCAGCTCAACCGGGACTAGCGGTTACAATGAGCAGTTCTTC. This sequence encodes CASSSTGTSGYNEQFF.

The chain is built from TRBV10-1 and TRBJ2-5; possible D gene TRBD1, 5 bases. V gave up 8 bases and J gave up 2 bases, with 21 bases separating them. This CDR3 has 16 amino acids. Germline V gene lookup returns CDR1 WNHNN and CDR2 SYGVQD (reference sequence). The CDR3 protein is CASQRIDSRNQETQYF. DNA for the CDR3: TGCGCCAGCCAGAGAATCGACAGCAGAAATCAAGAGACCCAGTACTTC.

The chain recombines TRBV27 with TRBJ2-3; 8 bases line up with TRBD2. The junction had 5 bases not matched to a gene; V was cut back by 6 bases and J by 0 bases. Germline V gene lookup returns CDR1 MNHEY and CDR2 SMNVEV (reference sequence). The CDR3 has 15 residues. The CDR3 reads CASRKRETSTDTQYF. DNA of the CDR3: TGTGCCAGCAGAAAGCGGGAGACTAGCACAGATACGCAGTATTTT.

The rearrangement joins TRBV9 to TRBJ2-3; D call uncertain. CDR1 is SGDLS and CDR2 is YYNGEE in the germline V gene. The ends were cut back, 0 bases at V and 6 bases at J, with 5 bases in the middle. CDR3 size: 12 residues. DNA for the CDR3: TGTGCCAGCAGCGTAGGGCAGGATACGCAGTATTTT. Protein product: CASSVGQDTQYF.

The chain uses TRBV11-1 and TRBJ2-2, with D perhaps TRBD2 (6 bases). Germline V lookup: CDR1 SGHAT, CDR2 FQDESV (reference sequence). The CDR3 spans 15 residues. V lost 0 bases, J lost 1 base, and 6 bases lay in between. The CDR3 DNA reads TGTGCCAGCAGCTTAGCTAGCGGGAACACCGGGGAGCTGTTTTTT. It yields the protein CASSLASGNTGELFF.

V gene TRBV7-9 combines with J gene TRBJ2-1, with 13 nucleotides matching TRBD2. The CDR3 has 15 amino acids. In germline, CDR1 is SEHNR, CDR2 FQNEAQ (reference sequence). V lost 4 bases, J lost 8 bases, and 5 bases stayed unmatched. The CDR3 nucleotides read TGTGCCAGCAGCTCCAGGACTAGCGGGAGTGATGAGCAGTTCTTC. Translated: CASSSRTSGSDEQFF.

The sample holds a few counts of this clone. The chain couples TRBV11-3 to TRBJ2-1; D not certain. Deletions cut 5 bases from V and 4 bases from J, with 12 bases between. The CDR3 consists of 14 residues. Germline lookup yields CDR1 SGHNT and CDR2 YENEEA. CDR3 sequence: CASSPNSRYNEQFF. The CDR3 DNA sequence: TGTGCCAGCAGCCCGAATAGCAGATACAATGAGCAGTTCTTC.

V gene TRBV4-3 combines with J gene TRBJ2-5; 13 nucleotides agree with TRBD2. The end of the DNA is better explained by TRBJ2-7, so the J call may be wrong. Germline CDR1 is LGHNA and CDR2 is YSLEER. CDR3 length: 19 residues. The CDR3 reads CASSQDRDIGLAGVYEQYF. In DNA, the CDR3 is TGCGCCAGCAGCCAAGATCGGGACATCGGACTAGCGGGAGTCTACGAGCAGTACTTC.